Below, one TCR beta chain is given with its context. This sample was included in a study of blood T cell repertoires in COVID-19. Study as a whole: The United States, Italy and Spain provided the acute and convalescent COVID-19 samples.

It was during active infection that Seattle patients were enrolled and then longitudinally followed. As processed by the authors: Estimates of nucleated cell counts were drawn from the amplification of reference gene primers. Clones were read by immunoSEQ multiplex PCR, and TCRdb kept only the in-frame ones, dropping some. For V, J and clone size, that table is used; D and trimming come from the DNA. Among roughly 200,000 clones listed, about 81% were seen once. V shed 1 base and J shed 4 bases, with 13 bases lying between them. The germline CDR1 and CDR2 sequences are SGHTA and FQGNSA. The CDR3 extends over 15 amino acids.

Sample: peripheral blood. The chain has TRBV7-2 and TRBJ1-2; D might be TRBD1 (6 bases). The TCR was taken from a woman of 80 years or more with COVID-19, enrolled during active disease. The CDR3 DNA reads TGTGCCAGCAGCTTAGGAGGTTTAGGGGGCTATGGCTACACCTTC. Protein: CASSLGGLGGYGYTF.